Listed below are T cell receptor beta chains from one sample, sequenced in a study of early T cells in non-severe SARS-CoV-2 infection. From the 5' RACE reads, TCRdb called clonotypes with MiXCR, one entry per CDR3 protein. The table records roughly 61,000 distinct CDR3 sequences, roughly an eighth of them present only once. The sample was whole blood, taken at baseline. The origin of the receptors is an adult who was a healthcare worker with PCR-confirmed SARS-CoV-2 infection or an uninfected control (not recorded which). The CDR3 runs from the conserved cysteine through the conserved F or W. The D gene is left open where the match is weak. Clone size is stated in some rows and not others, as once, few, many or a class when expanded.

TRBJ2-3	-	-	TRBV21-1	12	CASSKERDTQYF	TGTGCCAGCAGCAAAGAGAGGGATACGCAGTATTTT
TRBJ1-3	few	TRBD1	TRBV6-6	18	CASSDRGAAGRSGNTIYF	TGTGCCAGCAGTGACAGGGGGGCGGCGGGACGCTCTGGAAACACCATATATTTT
TRBJ1-2	-	-	TRBV29-1	13	CSVGATASYGYTF	TGCAGCGTTGGGGCTACAGCGAGCTATGGCTACACCTTC
TRBJ2-5	few	-	TRBV7-6	13	CASSLGPLETQYF	TGTGCCAGCAGCTTAGGACCCCTCGAGACCCAGTACTTC
TRBJ2-1	-	TRBD2	TRBV7-6	17	CASSPRLAGVQYNEQFF	TGTGCCAGCAGCCCTAGACTAGCGGGAGTTCAGTACAATGAGCAGTTCTTC
TRBJ2-5	few	TRBD2	TRBV12-3/TRBV12-4	16	CASSRVPNREEETQYF	TGTGCCAGCAGTCGCGTTCCTAACCGGGAGGAGGAGACCCAGTACTTC
TRBJ2-1	few	-	TRBV11-3	18	CASSLFKPGQSSYNEQFF	TGTGCCAGCAGCCTTTTTAAACCGGGACAAAGCTCCTACAATGAGCAGTTCTTC
TRBJ2-1	few	TRBD2	TRBV10-2	15	CATVSGGAPYNEQFF	TGCGCCACCGTTAGCGGGGGGGCCCCTTACAATGAGCAGTTCTTC
TRBJ2-3	-	-	TRBV3-1	17	CASSQDLLGGGSDTQYF	TGTGCCAGCAGCCAAGATCTGCTCGGGGGAGGATCAGATACGCAGTATTTT
TRBJ2-3	few	-	TRBV7-2	13	CASSGLGTDTQYF	TGTGCCAGCAGCGGGCTGGGGACAGATACGCAGTATTTT
TRBJ2-4	-	-	TRBV14	14	CASSQRGFGNIQYF	TGTGCCAGCAGCCAACGAGGTTTTGGAAACATTCAGTACTTC
TRBJ1-1	few	TRBD1	TRBV11-2	16	CASSSRDRAMNTEAFF	TGTGCCAGCAGCTCTCGGGACAGAGCTATGAACACTGAAGCTTTCTTT
TRBJ1-3	many	-	TRBV6-6	14	CASSYKGSGNTIYF	TGTGCCAGCAGTTACAAGGGCTCTGGAAACACCATATATTTT
TRBJ2-3	few	TRBD2	TRBV18	17	CASSPTSGGLLTDTQYF	TGTGCCAGCTCACCAACGAGCGGGGGCCTTCTCACAGATACGCAGTATTTT
TRBJ2-1	few	TRBD1	TRBV12-3/TRBV12-4	14	CASSLAGGHNEQFF	TGTGCCAGCAGTTTAGCAGGGGGCCACAATGAGCAGTTCTTC
TRBJ1-1	few	TRBD1	TRBV27	13	CASHRTGGTEAFF	TGTGCCAGCCACAGGACAGGAGGAACTGAAGCTTTCTTT
TRBJ2-7	many	TRBD1	TRBV6-1	12	CASEDRGVEQYF	TGTGCCAGCGAGGACAGGGGCGTCGAGCAGTACTTC
TRBJ1-4	few	-	TRBV5-5	14	CASSPTAVGEKLFF	TGTGCCAGCAGCCCGACAGCAGTTGGTGAAAAACTGTTTTTT